This TCR beta chain comes out of a study of blood T cell repertoires in COVID-19. Background on the study: Samples representing acute and convalescent COVID-19 were sourced from the United States, Italy and Spain. From T cells, B-cell-depleted T cells, or PBMCs came the material, which was cDNA or gDNA.

Authors' methods: Estimation of nucleated cell counts was performed using reference gene primer amplification. Method: immunoSEQ multiplex PCR; TCRdb's copy keeps in-frame clones and lacks some. V and J calls and clone size are those listed in that table; D and trimming were worked out from the DNA. The data contain about 270,000 clones, around 81% of them seen just once; the ten biggest clones take up over 2.5%. For this clone: The junction shows a germline mismatch at one end, possibly a read error.

This CDR3 comprises 12 residues. The sequenced material came from peripheral blood. The clonotype originates from a woman in her sixties or seventies with active or convalescent COVID-19. This chain uses TRBV12-3 or TRBV12-4 with TRBJ2-3; tentative D call: TRBD2 (7 bases). The CDR3, as DNA: TGTGCCAGCAGCCTACAGGGAGGGATTGGTTTTTTT. Protein sequence: CASSLQGGIGFF.